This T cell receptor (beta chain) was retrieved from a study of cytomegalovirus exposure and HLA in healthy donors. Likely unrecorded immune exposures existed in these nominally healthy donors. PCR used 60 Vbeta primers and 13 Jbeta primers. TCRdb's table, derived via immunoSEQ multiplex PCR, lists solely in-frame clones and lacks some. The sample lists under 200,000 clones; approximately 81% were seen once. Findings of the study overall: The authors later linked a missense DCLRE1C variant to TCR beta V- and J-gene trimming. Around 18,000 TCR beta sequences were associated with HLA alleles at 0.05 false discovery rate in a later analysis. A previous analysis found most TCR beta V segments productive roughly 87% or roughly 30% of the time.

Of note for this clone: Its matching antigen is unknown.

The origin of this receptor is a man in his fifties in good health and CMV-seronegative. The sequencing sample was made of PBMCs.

The CDR3 is CASSEQGAVQPQHF. The CDR3 DNA follows: TGTGCCAGCAGTGAACAGGGGGCGGTTCAGCCCCAGCATTTT. The chain combines TRBV2 with TRBJ1-5; TRBD1 matches at 8 bases. This CDR3 has 14 amino acids. V shed 2 bases and J 6 bases; nucleotides not matched to a gene: 3. Germline-derived CDR1 and CDR2 are SNHLY and FYNNEI.